This is a list of T cell receptor beta chains from one sample in a study of blood T cell repertoires in COVID-19. Profiled with immunoSEQ multiplex PCR; TCRdb holds only in-frame clones, not every one. The sample gives 25,000 to 35,000 clones, 75% to 85% of which show up once; about 25% is in the top ten. Sequencing input: peripheral blood. Receptors were obtained from a man between 65 and 80 years old with active COVID-19. CDR3s include the opening cysteine and the closing phenylalanine or tryptophan. A D gene is named only where the DNA matches it firmly. Clone size is shown for a subset of rows, as once, few, many or a class of expanded clone.

15 TRBD1 TRBJ2-5 few TRBV7-8 TGTGCCAGCAGCTTGATGGCAGGGGGACCGGAGACCCAGTACTTC CASSLMAGGPETQYF
12 . TRBJ2-7 . TRBV28 TGTGCCAGCAGTCGTGCAGGCAACGAGCAGTACTTC CASSRAGNEQYF
15 . TRBJ2-2 . TRBV6-5 TGTGCCAGCAGTTACTCTGCAGGGATTAGCGGGGAGCTGTTTTTT CASSYSAGISGELFF
12 TRBD1 TRBJ2-1 . TRBV12-3/TRBV12-4 TGTGCCAGCAGTAAACAGGGGAATGAGCAGTTCTTC CASSKQGNEQFF
13 TRBD1 TRBJ2-5 . TRBV5-5 TGTGCCAGCAGCACCCGACAGGGGGAGACCCAGTACTTC CASSTRQGETQYF
13 . TRBJ2-7 few TRBV30 TGTGCCTGGAGTGTAACGTTCCAGGGCGAGCAGTACTTC CAWSVTFQGEQYF
15 TRBD1 TRBJ2-3 . TRBV7-9 TGTGCCAGCAGCAGGGGGACAGGGGGCACAGATACGCAGTATTTT CASSRGTGGTDTQYF
13 . TRBJ2-5 . TRBV7-3 TGTGCCAGCAGCGCGGACATCCTAGAGACCCAGTACTTC CASSADILETQYF
14 TRBD1 TRBJ1-1 once TRBV5-1 TGCGCCAGCAGCTTGGTGGGACAGGGGACTGAAGCTTTCTTT CASSLVGQGTEAFF
13 . TRBJ2-3 . TRBV2 TGTGCCAGCACGAGCGCAGGCACAGATACGCAGTATTTT CASTSAGTDTQYF
15 . TRBJ2-3 . TRBV2 TGTGCCAGCAGTGGGCAGGGCAACCAGGGGGATACGCAGTATTTT CASSGQGNQGDTQYF
18 TRBD1 TRBJ1-2 . TRBV27 TGTGCCAGCAGTTTCCGGGCAGGGGGCAAAATTACCAACTATGGCTACACCTTC CASSFRAGGKITNYGYTF
12 . TRBJ1-6 . TRBV5-6 TGTGCCAGCACCATTCGGTCTCAACCCCTCCACTTT CASTIRSQPLHF
13 . TRBJ2-1 . TRBV7-3 TGTGCCAGCAGCTTAGTCACCGGGGATGAGCAGTTCTTC CASSLVTGDEQFF
12 . TRBJ1-2 . TRBV28 TGTGCCAGCAGTCGGACAATAGGTGGCTACACCTTC CASSRTIGGYTF
14 TRBD2 TRBJ2-5 . TRBV30 TGTGCCTGGAACATGGGACTAGGTGAGGAGACCCAGTACTTC CAWNMGLGEETQYF